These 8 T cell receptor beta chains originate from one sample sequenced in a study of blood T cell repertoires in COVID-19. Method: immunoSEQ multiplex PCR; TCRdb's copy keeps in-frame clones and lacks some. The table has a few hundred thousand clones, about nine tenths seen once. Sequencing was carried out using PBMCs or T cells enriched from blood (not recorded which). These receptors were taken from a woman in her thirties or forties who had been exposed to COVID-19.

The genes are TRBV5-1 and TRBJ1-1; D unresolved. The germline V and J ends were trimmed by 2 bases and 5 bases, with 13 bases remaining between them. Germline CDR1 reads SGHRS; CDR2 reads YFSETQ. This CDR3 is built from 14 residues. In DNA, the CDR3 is TGCGCCAGCAGCTTCCGGGAGGTCGGGACTGAAGCTTTCTTT. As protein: CASSFREVGTEAFF.

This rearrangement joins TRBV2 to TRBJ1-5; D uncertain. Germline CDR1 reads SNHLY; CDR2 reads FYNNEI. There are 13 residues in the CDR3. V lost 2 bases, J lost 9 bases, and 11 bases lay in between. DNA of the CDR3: TGTGCCAGCAGTGAAACCCAGTTCCGGCCCCAGCATTTT. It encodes CASSETQFRPQHF.

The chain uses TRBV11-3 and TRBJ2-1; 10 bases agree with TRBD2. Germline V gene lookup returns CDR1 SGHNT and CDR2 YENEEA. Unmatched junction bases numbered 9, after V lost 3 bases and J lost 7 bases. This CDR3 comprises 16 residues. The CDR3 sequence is CASSLPELAGYNEQFF. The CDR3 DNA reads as TGTGCCAGCAGCTTGCCGGAACTAGCGGGATATAATGAGCAGTTCTTC. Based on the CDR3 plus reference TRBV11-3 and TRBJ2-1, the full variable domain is EAGVVQSPRYKIIEKKQPVAFWCNPISGHNTLYWYLQNLGQGPELLIRYENEEAVDDSQLPKDRFSAERLKGVDSTLKIQPAELGDSAVYLCASSLPELAGYNEQFFGPGTRLTVL.

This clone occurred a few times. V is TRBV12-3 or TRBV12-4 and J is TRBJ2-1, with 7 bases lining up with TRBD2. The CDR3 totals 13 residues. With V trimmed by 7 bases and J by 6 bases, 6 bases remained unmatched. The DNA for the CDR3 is TGTGCCAGCAAGCGGGGTTCGAGCAATGAGCAGTTCTTC. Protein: CASKRGSSNEQFF.

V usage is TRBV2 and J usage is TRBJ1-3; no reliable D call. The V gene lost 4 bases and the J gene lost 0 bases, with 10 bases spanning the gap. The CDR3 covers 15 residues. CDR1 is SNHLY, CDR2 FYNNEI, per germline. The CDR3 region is CASSVEGGSGNTIYF. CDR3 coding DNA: TGTGCCAGCAGTGTAGAGGGTGGCTCTGGAAACACCATATATTTT.

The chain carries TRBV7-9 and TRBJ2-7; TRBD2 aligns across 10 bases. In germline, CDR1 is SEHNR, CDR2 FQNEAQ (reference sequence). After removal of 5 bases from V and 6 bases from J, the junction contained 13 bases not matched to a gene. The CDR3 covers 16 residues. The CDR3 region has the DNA TGTGCCAGCAGCCTACGCCCTAGCGGGGGAATGGGCGAGCAGTACTTC. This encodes CASSLRPSGGMGEQYF.

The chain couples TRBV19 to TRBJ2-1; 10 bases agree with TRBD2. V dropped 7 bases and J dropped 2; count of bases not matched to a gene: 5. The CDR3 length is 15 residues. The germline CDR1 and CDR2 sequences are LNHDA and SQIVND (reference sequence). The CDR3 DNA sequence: TGTGCCAGTACCACAAGCGGGGGGGCCTACAATGAGCAGTTCTTC. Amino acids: CASTTSGGAYNEQFF.

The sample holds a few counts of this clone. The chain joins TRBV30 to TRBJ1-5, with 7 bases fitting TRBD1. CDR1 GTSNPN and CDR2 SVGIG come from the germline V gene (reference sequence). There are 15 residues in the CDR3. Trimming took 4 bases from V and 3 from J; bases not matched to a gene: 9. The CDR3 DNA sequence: TGTGCCTGGACTGCGGGACAGTCTTCCAATCAGCCCCAGCATTTT. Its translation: CAWTAGQSSNQPQHF.